Sequencing of this T cell receptor (beta chain) was carried out in a study of T cell responses to AZD1222 COVID-19 vaccine. General study points: Just six AZD1222 recipients were seropositive at baseline. Donors in the cohort were predominantly white British and more often female, and clonal diversity was possibly underestimated.

A single count supports this clone. Its antigen remains unknown. Sequenced by immunoSEQ multiplex PCR; TCRdb stores in-frame clones only, minus some. The repertoire includes some 60,000 clones, approximately 86% of them detected once, and less than 9% sits in the top ten. This TCR derives from an adult who received the AZD1222 COVID-19 vaccine. This material consisted of peripheral blood, taken 28 days after the second AZD1222 dose.

The CDR3 bases are TGTGCCAGCAGCCATAGCGGGGGGCATAACTATGGCTACACCTTC. It translates to CASSHSGGHNYGYTF. The genes are TRBV4-2 and TRBJ1-2; D might be TRBD1 (6 bases). V lost 3 bases to trimming and J lost 1 base, with 12 bases between them. CDR3 size: 15 residues. Looked up from germline, CDR1 is LGHNA and CDR2 is YNFKEQ.